This entry lists 11 T cell receptor beta chains sequenced from one sample in a study of T cell changes during pregnancy in multiple sclerosis. Sequencing used immunoSEQ multiplex PCR; TCRdb keeps in-frame clones, though not all of them. The profile shows fewer than 70,000 clones, roughly 92% of them singletons. The material sequenced was peripheral blood, taken in the second trimester of pregnancy. These receptors were obtained from a female donor with multiple sclerosis, enrolled in a pregnancy study.

The chain couples TRBV2 to TRBJ1-2; no definite D call. The CDR3 consists of 14 residues. Germline loops: CDR1 SNHLY, CDR2 FYNNEI. The V end was cut by 6 bases, the J end by 4 bases, with 15 bases between. The CDR3 reads CASRGGTAFYGYTF. The CDR3 DNA is TGTGCCAGCAGGGGAGGTACCGCTTTCTATGGCTACACCTTC.

This chain links TRBV5-1 with TRBJ2-7; D is uncertain. Germline V gene sequence: CDR1 SGHRS, CDR2 YFSETQ. Trimming removed 0 bases from V and 5 bases from J, with 12 bases in between. The CDR3 has 14 residues. The chain's CDR3 is CASSLGFSSDEQYF. The CDR3 DNA reads TGCGCCAGCAGCTTGGGGTTCAGCAGCGACGAGCAGTACTTC. Using reference TRBV5-1 and TRBJ2-7 for the parts outside the CDR3, the full variable domain is KAGVTQTPRYLIKTRGQQVTLSCSPISGHRSVSWYQQTPGQGLQFLFEYFSETQRNKGNFPGRFSGRQFSNSRSEMNVSTLELGDSALYLCASSLGFSSDEQYFGPGTRLTVT.

This chain connects TRBV7-2 to TRBJ2-2; TRBD1 matches at 9 bases. Unmatched junction bases numbered 6, after V lost 4 bases and J lost 3 bases. Germline CDR1 is SGHTA and CDR2 is FQGNSA. CDR3 length: 16 residues. The CDR3 sequence: CASSYTWTGDTGELFF. The CDR3 region has the DNA TGTGCCAGCAGCTATACCTGGACAGGGGACACCGGGGAGCTGTTTTTT.

The rearrangement links TRBV28 to TRBJ1-4; D possibly corresponds to TRBD1 (6 bases). Germline CDR1 reads MDHEN; CDR2 reads SYDVKM. This CDR3 comprises 17 residues. V dropped 4 bases and J dropped 4 bases, with 19 bases sitting between them. The CDR3 here is CASSSDRTVGLNEKLFF. DNA for the CDR3: TGTGCCAGCAGTTCAGACAGGACCGTGGGCCTTAATGAAAAACTGTTTTTT.

The CDR3 region has the DNA TGTGCCAGCAGTTTGAGGGGGCCAGCTAACACTGAAGCTTTCTTT. This codes for CASSLRGPANTEAFF. The chain joins TRBV28 to TRBJ1-1; 7 bases are a match to TRBD1. In germline, CDR1 is MDHEN, CDR2 SYDVKM. Trimming at V came to 3 bases and at J to 2 bases, leaving 6 bases not matched to a gene. The CDR3 sequence is 15 residues long. Using reference TRBV28 and TRBJ1-1 for the parts outside the CDR3, the full variable domain is DVKVTQSSRYLVKRTGEKVFLECVQDMDHENMFWYRQDPGLGLRLIYFSYDVKMKEKGDIPEGYSVSREKKERFSLILESASTNQTSMYLCASSLRGPANTEAFFGQGTRLTVV.

The chain couples TRBV4-1 to TRBJ1-5, with D possibly matching TRBD1 (5 bases). V dropped 1 base and J dropped 6 bases, with 10 bases sitting between them. This CDR3 is 14 amino acids long. Per germline, CDR1 MGHRA and CDR2 YSYEKL. DNA of the CDR3: TGCGCCAGCAGCCAAGTCGCGGGGGGTCAGCCCCAGCATTTT. This translates into CASSQVAGGQPQHF.

V is TRBV5-6 and J is TRBJ1-1, with TRBD1 matching over 8 bases. The J segment lost 4 bases and the V segment lost 3 bases, leaving 8 bases of the junction unmatched. Looked up from germline, CDR1 is SGHDT and CDR2 is YYEEEE. This CDR3 comprises 15 residues. CDR3: CASSWLGTGTTEAFF. The CDR3 DNA reads TGTGCCAGCAGCTGGTTGGGGACAGGTACCACTGAAGCTTTCTTT.

This chain connects TRBV5-5 to TRBJ1-5; tentative D call: TRBD1 (5 bases). This CDR3 comprises 14 residues. The germline gives CDR1 SGHKS, CDR2 YYEKEE (reference sequence). The V and J ends lost 3 bases and 3 bases respectively, with 10 bases between them. CDR3 coding DNA: TGTGCCAGCAGCTGGGGGGACCTCAATCAGCCCCAGCATTTT. This codes for CASSWGDLNQPQHF.

V gene TRBV27 combines with J gene TRBJ2-7, with TRBD1 matching over 9 bases. Germline trimming cut 4 bases from V and 6 bases from J; bases unmatched to any gene: 7. Germline V gene lookup returns CDR1 MNHEY and CDR2 SMNVEV (reference sequence). The CDR3 covers 14 residues. The chain's CDR3 is CASSSPGTGSEQYF. CDR3 bases: TGTGCCAGCAGTTCACCCGGGACAGGGTCCGAGCAGTACTTC.

The table lists this clone with a few counts. The V gene is TRBV29-1, the J gene TRBJ2-2; 10 bases match TRBD2. V shed 3 bases, J shed 0 bases, and the junction held 7 bases outside the gene matches. The CDR3 runs 17 residues. Germline CDR1 SQVTM, CDR2 ANQGSEA. As DNA, the CDR3 is TGCAGCGTTGAGTCGACTAGCGGGCAGACGAACACCGGGGAGCTGTTTTTT. Translation gives CSVESTSGQTNTGELFF.

This clone was observed once. V usage is TRBV4-2 and J usage is TRBJ2-3, with 14 positions matching TRBD2. The J segment lost 5 bases and the V segment lost 2 bases, leaving 6 bases of the junction unmatched. CDR3 length: 17 residues. Germline V gene sequence: CDR1 LGHNA, CDR2 YNFKEQ. DNA of the CDR3: TGTGCCAGCAGCCAACGTCGACTAGCGGGAGGGGGAGATACGCAGTATTTT. It yields the protein CASSQRRLAGGGDTQYF.